The 20 T cell receptor beta chains reported below all come from one sample, sequenced in a study of blood T cell repertoires in COVID-19. The table came from immunoSEQ multiplex PCR; TCRdb's copy has only in-frame clones and leaves some out. In the table there are 310,000 or so clones, 89% of which are singletons. Input material: peripheral blood. Every receptor here comes from a man younger than 30 who had recovered from COVID-19.

This CDR3 reads CASRGNTGELFF. CDR3 nucleotides: TGTGCCAGCCGGGGAAACACCGGGGAGCTGTTTTTT. The rearrangement joins TRBV6-6 to TRBJ2-2; D is possibly TRBD2 (5 bases). Trimming shortened V by 8 bases and J by 2 bases, and 6 bases separated the two germline ends. Germline loops: CDR1 MNHNY, CDR2 SVGAGI (reference sequence). This CDR3 is 12 amino acids long.

V and J are TRBV19 and TRBJ2-7; TRBD2 matches 11 bases. Germline CDR1 and CDR2: LNHDA and SQIVND (reference sequence). V lost 4 bases and J lost 1; bases outside the gene matches: 6. The CDR3 consists of 16 residues. The CDR3 region is CASSTETSGTSYEQYF. The CDR3, as DNA: TGTGCCAGTAGTACCGAGACTAGCGGGACTTCCTACGAGCAGTACTTC.

This clone was seen only a few times. This sequence joins TRBV10-3 and TRBJ1-1; D is perhaps TRBD1 (5 bases). V was pared by 4 bases and J by 0 bases, with 6 bases between. CDR3 length: 13 amino acids. Per the germline V gene, CDR1 is ENHRY and CDR2 is SYGVKD. The CDR3 here is CAISAGLNTEAFF. For the CDR3, the DNA is TGTGCCATCAGTGCAGGGTTGAACACTGAAGCTTTCTTT.

The V and J genes are TRBV4-3 and TRBJ2-1, with 7 nucleotides matching TRBD2. Germline V gene data show CDR1 as LGHNA and CDR2 as YSLEER. V lost 1 base and J lost 7; bases outside the gene matches: 4. The CDR3 is made up of 14 amino acids. The CDR3 DNA is TGCGCCAGCAGCCAAGTAGGGACTACTAATGAGCAGTTCTTC. Translated, it gives CASSQVGTTNEQFF.

Worth noting for this clone: Additional DNA sequences in this sample encode the identical CDR3. This chain links TRBV6-5 with TRBJ2-7; no clear D. Trimming took 3 bases from V and 3 from J, leaving 9 bases between them. Germline V gene data show CDR1 as MNHEY and CDR2 as SVGAGI. The CDR3 sequence is 13 residues long. In DNA, the CDR3 is TGTGCCAGCAGTTATTCTGCCGGCTACGAGCAGTACTTC. Translating it yields CASSYSAGYEQYF.

The chain has TRBV7-9 and TRBJ2-7; perhaps TRBD1 as D (6 bases). Germline V gene sequence: CDR1 SEHNR, CDR2 FQNEAQ (reference sequence). V dropped 5 bases and J dropped 9 bases, with 17 bases sitting between them. The CDR3 covers 13 residues. The CDR3 region has the DNA TGTGCCAGCAGCCGTTACAGGGACCTGGGGCAGTACTTC. The encoded protein is CASSRYRDLGQYF.

The rearrangement joins TRBV19 to TRBJ1-1; TRBD1 agrees at 7 bases. Germline CDR1 and CDR2: LNHDA and SQIVND (reference sequence). The CDR3 loop spans 14 amino acids. With 5 bases clipped from V and 1 base from J, the junction kept 4 bases outside the gene matches. The CDR3 protein is CASSWGQTNTEAFF. In DNA, the CDR3 is TGTGCCAGTAGTTGGGGACAGACGAACACTGAAGCTTTCTTT. Complete variable domain (other parts from reference TRBV19 and TRBJ1-1): DGGITQSPKYLFRKEGQNVTLSCEQNLNHDAMYWYRQDPGQGLRLIYYSQIVNDFQKGDIAEGYSVSREKKESFPLTVTSAQKNPTAFYLCASSWGQTNTEAFFGQGTRLTVV.

The chain joins TRBV9 to TRBJ1-1; D is unresolved. The germline CDR1 and CDR2 sequences are SGDLS and YYNGEE. Trimming removed 0 bases at V and 7 bases at J, with 10 bases between. CDR3 length: 13 amino acids. CDR3 in amino acids: CASSVVTSIEAFF. CDR3 nucleotides: TGTGCCAGCAGCGTAGTGACTTCAATTGAAGCTTTCTTT.

This chain uses TRBV18 with TRBJ2-7, with D possibly being TRBD1 (5 bases). The CDR3 sequence is 12 residues long. The V gene lost 7 bases and the J gene lost 6 bases, with 13 bases spanning the gap. Per the germline V gene, CDR1 is KGHSH and CDR2 is LQKENI. The CDR3 DNA is TGTGCCAGCTTCAGGGTGCGGCTCGAGCAGTACTTC. This gives the protein CASFRVRLEQYF.

V is TRBV12-3 or TRBV12-4 and J is TRBJ2-3, with a tentative D call TRBD1 (6 bases). This CDR3 has 12 amino acids. Trimming cost V 6 bases and J 12 bases, with 16 bases left between them. This CDR3 is CASSRDTALQYF. CDR3 nucleotides: TGTGCCAGCAGCCGGGACACGGCTCTCCAGTATTTT.

CDR3 in amino acids: CASTTGGSYNEQFF. For the CDR3, the DNA is TGTGCCAGCACCACGGGGGGGTCCTACAATGAGCAGTTCTTC. The genes are TRBV6-6 and TRBJ2-1; 8 bases are a match to TRBD2. The CDR3 extends over 14 amino acids. V lost 7 bases and J lost 1; bases outside the gene matches: 3. Germline V gene lookup returns CDR1 MNHNY and CDR2 SVGAGI (reference sequence).

The J gene is TRBJ1-4, the V gene TRBV23-1; TRBD1 aligns across 7 bases. TRBV23-1 is sorted into the ORF group, with uncertain function. The V segment lost 2 bases and the J segment 12 bases; nucleotides outside the gene matches: 3. This CDR3 is 12 amino acids long. CDR3 in amino acids: CASSQPGGQLFF. Written as DNA, the CDR3 is TGCGCCAGCAGTCAACCAGGGGGGCAACTGTTTTTT.

The chain combines TRBV6-5 with TRBJ2-1; TRBD2 might be the D (7 bases). CDR1 is MNHEY, CDR2 SVGAGI, per germline. The CDR3 contains 15 residues. The ends were cut back, 4 bases at V and 5 bases at J, with 15 bases in the middle. The CDR3 loop reads CASSWGGASNNEQFF. The CDR3 DNA is TGTGCCAGCAGTTGGGGGGGGGCGTCGAACAATGAGCAGTTCTTC.

This rearrangement joins TRBV6-5 to TRBJ1-1; 7 bases fit TRBD1. CDR3 length: 16 amino acids. Germline CDR1 is MNHEY and CDR2 is SVGAGI. The V gene end was trimmed by 2 bases and the J gene end by 2 bases; junction bases not matched to a gene: 8. The CDR3 loop reads CASSYQGDSKNTEAFF. CDR3 coding DNA: TGTGCCAGCAGTTACCAAGGGGACAGCAAAAACACTGAAGCTTTCTTT.

V is TRBV7-6 and J is TRBJ2-1; a possible D gene is TRBD2 (7 bases). The CDR3 runs 14 residues. CDR1 and CDR2 (germline): SGHVS, FNYEAQ. The germline V and J ends were trimmed by 5 bases and 9 bases, with 17 bases remaining between them. The DNA for the CDR3 is TGTGCCAGCAGCGGGGGCGGGAGAATCCTTGAGCAGTTCTTC. Translating it yields CASSGGGRILEQFF.

This chain uses TRBV4-1 with TRBJ2-7; D is undetermined. Germline CDR1 is MGHRA and CDR2 is YSYEKL. The CDR3 has 15 amino acids. The V end lost 4 bases, the J end lost 0 bases, and 13 bases lay between the germline ends. This chain's CDR3 is CASSRTVINSYEQYF. The CDR3 DNA reads as TGCGCCAGCAGCCGAACAGTCATAAACTCCTACGAGCAGTACTTC.

This clone was recorded many times. This specimen includes other DNA sequences encoding the same CDR3. The chain couples TRBV5-8 to TRBJ2-1, with 12 bases matching TRBD2. After removal of 4 bases from V and 4 bases from J, the junction contained 9 bases not matched to a gene. CDR1 and CDR2 from the germline V gene are SGHTS and YDEGEE. CDR3 length equals 17 residues. DNA of the CDR3: TGTGCCAGCAGCCTTTCGACTAGCGGGAGTAGTTACAATGAGCAGTTCTTC. This sequence encodes CASSLSTSGSSYNEQFF.

The V call is TRBV23-1, the J call TRBJ1-5, with D hard to call. TRBV23-1 carries the ORF label, with uncertain function. The CDR3 sequence is 16 residues long. V lost 1 base and J 0 bases, leaving 10 bases between the germline ends. The CDR3 DNA reads as TGCGCCAGCAGTCAATGCAGATCTTATAGCAATCAGCCCCAGCATTTT. It translates to CASSQCRSYSNQPQHF.

The genes are TRBV3-1 (or the pseudogene TRBV3-2) and TRBJ1-1, with D unresolved. This CDR3 comprises 15 residues. V dropped 1 base and J dropped 4 bases, with 13 bases sitting between them. Germline assignment: CDR1 LGHDT and CDR2 YNNKEL (reference sequence). CDR3 sequence: CASSQGHVGSTEAFF. The DNA for the CDR3 is TGTGCCAGCAGCCAAGGCCACGTGGGGAGCACTGAAGCTTTCTTT.

Here the CDR3 reads CSVAQGKGTDTQYF. CDR3 sequence (DNA): TGCAGCGTTGCGCAGGGAAAGGGCACAGATACGCAGTATTTT. The genes are TRBV29-1 and TRBJ2-3; tentatively, D is TRBD1 (5 bases). CDR3 length equals 14 residues. Trimming removed 4 bases at V and 1 base at J, with 12 bases between. Germline assignment: CDR1 SQVTM and CDR2 ANQGSEA.